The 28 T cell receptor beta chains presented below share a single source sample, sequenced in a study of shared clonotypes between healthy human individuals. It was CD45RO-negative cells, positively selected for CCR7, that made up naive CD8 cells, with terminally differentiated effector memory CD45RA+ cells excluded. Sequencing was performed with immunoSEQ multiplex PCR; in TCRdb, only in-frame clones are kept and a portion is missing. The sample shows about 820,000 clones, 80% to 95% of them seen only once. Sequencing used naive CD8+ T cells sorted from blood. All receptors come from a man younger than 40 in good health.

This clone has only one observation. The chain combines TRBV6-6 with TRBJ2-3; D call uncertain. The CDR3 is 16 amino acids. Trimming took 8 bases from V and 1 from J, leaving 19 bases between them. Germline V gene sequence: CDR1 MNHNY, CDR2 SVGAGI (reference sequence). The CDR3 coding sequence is TGTGCCAGCCGTCCCACCCCCGAAACCCGCACAGATACGCAGTATTTT. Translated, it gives CASRPTPETRTDTQYF.

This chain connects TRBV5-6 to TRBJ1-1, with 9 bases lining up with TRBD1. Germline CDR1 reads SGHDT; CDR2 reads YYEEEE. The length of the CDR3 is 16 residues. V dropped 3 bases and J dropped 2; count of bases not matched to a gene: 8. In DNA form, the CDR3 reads TGTGCCAGCAGCTCAACCGGGACAGGGCCAAACACTGAAGCTTTCTTT. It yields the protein CASSSTGTGPNTEAFF.

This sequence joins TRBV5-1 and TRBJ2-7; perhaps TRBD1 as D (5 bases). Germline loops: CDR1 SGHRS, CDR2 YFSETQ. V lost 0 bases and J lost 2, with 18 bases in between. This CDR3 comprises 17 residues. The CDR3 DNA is TGCGCCAGCAGCTTGGATCCGCAGGGAACAATGACCTACGAGCAGTACTTC. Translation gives CASSLDPQGTMTYEQYF.

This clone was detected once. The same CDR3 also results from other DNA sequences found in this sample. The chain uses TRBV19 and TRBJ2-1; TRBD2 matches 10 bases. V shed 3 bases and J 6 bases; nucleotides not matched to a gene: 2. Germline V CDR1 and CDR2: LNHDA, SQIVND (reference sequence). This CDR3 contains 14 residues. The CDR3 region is CASSIASGSNEQFF. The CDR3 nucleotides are TGTGCCAGTAGTATTGCTAGCGGGAGCAATGAGCAGTTCTTC.

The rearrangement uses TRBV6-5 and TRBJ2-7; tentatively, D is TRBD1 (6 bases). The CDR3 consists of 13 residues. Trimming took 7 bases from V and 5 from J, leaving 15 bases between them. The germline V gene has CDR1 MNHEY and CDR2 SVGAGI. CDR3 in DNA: TGTGCCAGCACTATTGGTGGGGGCCACGAGCAGTACTTC. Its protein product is CASTIGGGHEQYF.

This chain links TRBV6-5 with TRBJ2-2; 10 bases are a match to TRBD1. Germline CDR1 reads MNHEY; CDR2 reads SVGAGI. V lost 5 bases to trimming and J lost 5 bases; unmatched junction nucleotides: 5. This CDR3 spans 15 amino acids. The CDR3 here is CASSPGQGRTGELFF. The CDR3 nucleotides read TGTGCCAGCAGTCCGGGACAGGGGAGAACCGGGGAGCTGTTTTTT.

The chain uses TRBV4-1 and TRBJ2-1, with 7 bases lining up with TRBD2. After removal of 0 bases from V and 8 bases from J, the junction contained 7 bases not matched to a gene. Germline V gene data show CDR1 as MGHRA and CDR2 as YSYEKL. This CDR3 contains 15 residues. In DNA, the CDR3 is TGCGCCAGCAGCCAAGAATGGGGAGGGAGGGATGAGCAGTTCTTC. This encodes CASSQEWGGRDEQFF.

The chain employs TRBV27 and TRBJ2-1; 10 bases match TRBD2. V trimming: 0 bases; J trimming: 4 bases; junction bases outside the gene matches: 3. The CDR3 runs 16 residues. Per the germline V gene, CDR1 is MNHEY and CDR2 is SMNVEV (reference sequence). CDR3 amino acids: CASSLSSGRAYNEQFF. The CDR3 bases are TGTGCCAGCAGTTTATCCAGCGGGAGGGCTTACAATGAGCAGTTCTTC.

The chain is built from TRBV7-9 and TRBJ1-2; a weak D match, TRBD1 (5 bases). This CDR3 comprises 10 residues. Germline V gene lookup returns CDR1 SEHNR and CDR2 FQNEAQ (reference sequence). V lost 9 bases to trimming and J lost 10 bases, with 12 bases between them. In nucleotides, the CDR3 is TGTGCCAGTCGCCGGGGCGACTACACCTTC. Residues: CASRRGDYTF. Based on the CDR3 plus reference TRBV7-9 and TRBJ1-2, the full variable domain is DTGVSQNPRHKITKRGQNVTFRCDPISEHNRLYWYRQTLGQGPEFLTYFQNEAQLEKSRLLSDRFSAERPKGSFSTLEIQRTEQGDSAMYLCASRRGDYTFGSGTRLTVV.

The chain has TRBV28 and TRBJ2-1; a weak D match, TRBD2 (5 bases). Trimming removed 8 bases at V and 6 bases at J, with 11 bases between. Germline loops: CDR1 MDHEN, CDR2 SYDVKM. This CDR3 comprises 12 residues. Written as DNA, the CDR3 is TGTGCCAGCGCCGCAGGAGGCAATGAGCAGTTCTTC. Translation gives CASAAGGNEQFF.

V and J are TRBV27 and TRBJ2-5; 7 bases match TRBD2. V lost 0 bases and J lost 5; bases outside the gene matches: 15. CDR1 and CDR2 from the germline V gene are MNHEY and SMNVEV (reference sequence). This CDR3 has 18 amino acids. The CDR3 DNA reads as TGTGCCAGCAGTTTATCGATAATGGGAGGGAGGCGCCCGGAGACCCAGTACTTC. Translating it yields CASSLSIMGGRRPETQYF.

The CDR3 region has the DNA TGTGCCAGCAGCGCCCCGAGCGCGACCTACGAGCAGTACTTC. Its translation is CASSAPSATYEQYF. This rearrangement joins TRBV7-9 to TRBJ2-7, with D unresolved. This CDR3 is 14 amino acids long. The germline V and J ends were trimmed by 5 bases and 2 bases, with 13 bases remaining between them. Per germline, CDR1 SEHNR and CDR2 FQNEAQ (reference sequence).

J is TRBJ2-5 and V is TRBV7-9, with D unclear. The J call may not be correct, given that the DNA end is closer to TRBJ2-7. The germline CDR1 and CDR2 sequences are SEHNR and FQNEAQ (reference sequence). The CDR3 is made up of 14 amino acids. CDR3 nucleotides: TGTGCCAGCAGCTTAGCCAACTCTCCCTACGAGCAGTACTTC. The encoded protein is CASSLANSPYEQYF.

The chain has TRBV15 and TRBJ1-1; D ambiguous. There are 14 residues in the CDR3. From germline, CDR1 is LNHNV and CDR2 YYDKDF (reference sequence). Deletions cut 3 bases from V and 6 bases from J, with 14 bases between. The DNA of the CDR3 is TGTGCCACCAGCAGTTTGGAGGATAGGTCTGAAGCTTTCTTT. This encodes CATSSLEDRSEAFF.

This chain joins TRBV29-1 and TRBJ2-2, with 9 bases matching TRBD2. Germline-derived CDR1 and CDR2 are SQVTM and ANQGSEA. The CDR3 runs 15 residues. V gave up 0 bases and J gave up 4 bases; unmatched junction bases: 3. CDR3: CSVEDPSGITGELFF. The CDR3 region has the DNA TGCAGCGTTGAAGATCCTAGCGGGATCACCGGGGAGCTGTTTTTT.

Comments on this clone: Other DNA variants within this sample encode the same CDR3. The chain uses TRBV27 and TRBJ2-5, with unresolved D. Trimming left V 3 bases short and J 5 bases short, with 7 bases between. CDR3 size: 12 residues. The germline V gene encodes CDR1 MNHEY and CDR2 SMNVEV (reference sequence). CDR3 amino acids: CASSLPGETQYF. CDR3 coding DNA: TGTGCCAGCAGTTTGCCCGGGGAGACCCAGTACTTC.

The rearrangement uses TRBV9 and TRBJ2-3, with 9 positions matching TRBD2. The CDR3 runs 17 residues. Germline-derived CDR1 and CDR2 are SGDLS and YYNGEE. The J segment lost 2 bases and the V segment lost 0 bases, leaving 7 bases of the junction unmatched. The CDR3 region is CASSVGTSSGDTDTQYF. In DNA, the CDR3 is TGTGCCAGCAGCGTAGGGACATCTAGCGGGGACACAGATACGCAGTATTTT.

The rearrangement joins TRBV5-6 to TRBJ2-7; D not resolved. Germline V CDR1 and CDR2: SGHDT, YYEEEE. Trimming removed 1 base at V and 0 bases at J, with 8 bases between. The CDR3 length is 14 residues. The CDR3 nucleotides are TGTGCCAGCAGCTTGTTAGCCCGCTCCTACGAGCAGTACTTC. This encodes CASSLLARSYEQYF.

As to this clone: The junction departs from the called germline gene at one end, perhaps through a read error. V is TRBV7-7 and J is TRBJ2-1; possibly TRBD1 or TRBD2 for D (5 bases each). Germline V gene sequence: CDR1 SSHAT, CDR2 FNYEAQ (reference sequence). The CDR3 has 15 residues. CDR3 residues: CASSTGRSSYNEQFF. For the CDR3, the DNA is TGTGCTAGCAGCACGGGACGGAGCTCCTACAATGAGCAGTTCTTC.

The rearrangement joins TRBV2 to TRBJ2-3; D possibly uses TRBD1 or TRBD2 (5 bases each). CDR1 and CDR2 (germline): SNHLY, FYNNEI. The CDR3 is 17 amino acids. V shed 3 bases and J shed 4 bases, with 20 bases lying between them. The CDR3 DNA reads TGTGCCAGCAGTGAGCCCCCCGCCCTTGGGGGTTCAGATACGCAGTATTTT. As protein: CASSEPPALGGSDTQYF. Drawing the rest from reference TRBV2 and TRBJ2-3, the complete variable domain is EPEVTQTPSHQVTQMGQEVILRCVPISNHLYFYWYRQILGQKVEFLVSFYNNEISEKSEIFDDQFSVERPDGSNFTLKIRSTKLEDSAMYFCASSEPPALGGSDTQYFGPGTRLTVL.

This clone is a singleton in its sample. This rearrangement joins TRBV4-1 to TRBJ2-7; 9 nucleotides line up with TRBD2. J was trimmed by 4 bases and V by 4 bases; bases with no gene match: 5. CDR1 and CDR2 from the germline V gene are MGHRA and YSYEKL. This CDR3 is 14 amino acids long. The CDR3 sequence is CASSLGLATYEQYF. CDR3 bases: TGCGCCAGCAGCCTCGGACTAGCGACGTACGAGCAGTACTTC.

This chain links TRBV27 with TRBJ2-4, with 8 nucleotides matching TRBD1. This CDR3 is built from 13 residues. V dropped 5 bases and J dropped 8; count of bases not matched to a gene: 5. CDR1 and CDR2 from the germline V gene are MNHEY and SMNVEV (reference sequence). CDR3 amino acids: CASSPGGSYIQYF. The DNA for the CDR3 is TGTGCCAGCAGTCCAGGGGGCTCGTACATTCAGTACTTC.

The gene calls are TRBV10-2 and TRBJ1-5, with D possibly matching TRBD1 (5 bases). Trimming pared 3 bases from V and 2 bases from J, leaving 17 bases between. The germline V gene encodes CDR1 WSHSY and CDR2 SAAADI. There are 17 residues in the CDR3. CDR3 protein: CASSETGPPKGNQPQHF. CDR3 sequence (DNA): TGCGCCAGCAGTGAAACAGGACCCCCAAAGGGCAATCAGCCCCAGCATTTT.

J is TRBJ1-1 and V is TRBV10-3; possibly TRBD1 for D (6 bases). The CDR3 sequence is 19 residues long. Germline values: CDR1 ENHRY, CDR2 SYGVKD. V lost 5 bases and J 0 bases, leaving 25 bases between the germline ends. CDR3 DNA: TGTGCCATCAGTTCTATAGGGTTTGTAGGGACATCCTTGAACACTGAAGCTTTCTTT. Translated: CAISSIGFVGTSLNTEAFF.

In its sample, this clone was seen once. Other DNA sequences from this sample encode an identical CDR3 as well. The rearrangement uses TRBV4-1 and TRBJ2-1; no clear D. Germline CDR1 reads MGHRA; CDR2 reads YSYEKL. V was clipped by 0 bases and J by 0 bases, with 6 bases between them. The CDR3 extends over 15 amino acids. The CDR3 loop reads CASSQDQSSYNEQFF. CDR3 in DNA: TGCGCCAGCAGCCAAGACCAAAGCTCCTACAATGAGCAGTTCTTC.

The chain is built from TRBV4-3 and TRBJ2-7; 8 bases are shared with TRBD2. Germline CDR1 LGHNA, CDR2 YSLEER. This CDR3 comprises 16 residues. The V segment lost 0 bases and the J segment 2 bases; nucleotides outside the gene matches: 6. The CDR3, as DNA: TGCGCCAGCAGCCAAGATGTGATAGCGGGAACCTACGAGCAGTACTTC. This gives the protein CASSQDVIAGTYEQYF.

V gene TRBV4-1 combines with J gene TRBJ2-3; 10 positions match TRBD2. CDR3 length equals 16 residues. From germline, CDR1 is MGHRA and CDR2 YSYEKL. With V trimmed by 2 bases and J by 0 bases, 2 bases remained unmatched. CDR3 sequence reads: CASSQRLAGSTDTQYF. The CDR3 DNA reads TGCGCCAGCAGCCAACGACTAGCGGGTAGCACAGATACGCAGTATTTT.

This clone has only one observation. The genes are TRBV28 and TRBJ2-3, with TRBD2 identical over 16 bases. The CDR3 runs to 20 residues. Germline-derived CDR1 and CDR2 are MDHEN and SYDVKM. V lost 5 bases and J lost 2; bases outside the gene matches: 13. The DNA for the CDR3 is TGTGCCAGCAGTGATTATGTGGGACTAGCGGGAGGGGGTCCCACAGATACGCAGTATTTT. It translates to CASSDYVGLAGGGPTDTQYF.